This record concerns one TCR beta chain sequence. In the authors' workflow: Nucleated cell counts were estimated from reference gene primer amplification. The protocol was immunoSEQ multiplex PCR, while the TCRdb copy is restricted to in-frame clones and leaves out a portion. The DNA gave D and trimming, while V, J and clone size come from that table. Of approximately 40,000 clones listed, about 88% are singletons. The CDR3 has 14 residues. Per the germline V gene, CDR1 is SGHRS and CDR2 is YFSETQ. V gave up 9 bases and J gave up 4 bases, with 16 bases separating them. This sample is drawn from a study of blood T cell repertoires in COVID-19.

This chain joins TRBV5-1 and TRBJ2-2; D call uncertain. Sequenced material: peripheral blood. This TCR was recovered from a human donor in a cohort sampled during active COVID-19. The DNA for the CDR3 is TGCGCCACCTCTTCCGGGTCCCTCACCGGGGAGCTGTTTTTT. This translates into CATSSGSLTGELFF.